This record looks at one T cell receptor (beta chain) sequence and its context. No cognate antigen has been identified for it. There are no base qualities to consult, and no much larger clone falls within one base. This sample stems from a study of PD-L1 blockade in urothelial cancer (dated 2017 in TCRdb). Some background on the complete study: Every patient began therapy at some point between 2014 and 2015 and was given atezolizumab 1,200 mg intravenously every 3 weeks. Twenty-five of 29 patients were identified as males with urothelial cancer of bladder origin, and a prior smoking history was reported by 18 of 29 patients. In the same patients, whole exome sequencing and RNA sequencing of pretreatment tumors were performed in addition to TCR sequencing. Pretreatment tumor samples, along with matched peripheral blood serially collected before and after atezolizumab treatment, were subjected to TCR sequencing. The study was an exploratory multi-omic analysis of somatic, immune and clinical correlates of response to PD-L1 blockade with atezolizumab in urothelial cancer. Durable clinical benefit was achieved by nine patients but not by the remaining 20. Some 29 patients had pretreatment blood TCR-seq, 24 had at least one posttreatment blood collection, and 24 had tumor TCR-seq. Blood samples were analyzed at two time points: 3 weeks after treatment start (second dose) and 6 weeks after treatment start. Durable clinical benefit was defined as progression-free survival longer than 6 months, and TCR features were also tested against progression-free and overall survival. Patients had an ECOG performance status of 0 or 1 and had received between 0 and 3 prior chemotherapy regimens. Blood samples gave median yields of about 150,000 T cells and some 84,000 unique TCRs, along with a median clonality of roughly 0.08.

In the paper's terms, the time point label means: pretreatment peripheral blood. The cohort included some 30 patients with locally advanced or metastatic urothelial carcinoma who were treated at Memorial Sloan Kettering on a trial protocol. Peripheral blood mononuclear cells were collected pretreatment and during treatment, with between 1 and 8 total time points per patient. The Qiagen DNeasy Blood extraction kit was used to purify genomic DNA from total PBMCs and from tumor samples. Collected pretreatment and during treatment, PBMCs were isolated and stored as previously described. Synthetic TCR analog templates were spiked into each PCR to estimate absolute template abundance from read counts. TCRbeta CDR3 regions were amplified from genomic DNA with bias-controlled V and J gene primers using the immunoSEQ assay. Sequencing of rearranged TCRbeta segments was performed at approximately 20X coverage. On the authors' methods: Clustering was used to correct sequencing errors, and CDR3s were annotated against IMGT to assign V, D and J genes. Out-of-frame and stop-codon sequences were excluded, and only productive TCRbeta rearrangements were used in downstream analyses. To compute clonality, Shannon entropy was normalized by the log of the number of unique productive sequences and then subtracted from one. Fisher's exact test with Benjamini-Hochberg correction, at a threshold of adjusted p below 0.01, was used to find clones that differed between time points or between blood and tumor. The table was pulled from immuneACCESS by TCRdb, which kept in-frame rearrangements only. Such tables lose some clones; where checked, under half of the loss comes from unresolved V genes, and the rest has no known cause. That table furnishes V, J and clone size, whereas the DNA furnished D and trimming. The sample records tens of thousands of clones, around 84% of which are singletons. Together, the top ten hold roughly 1.3% of the sample.

The cysteine opens and the phenylalanine closes a CDR3 of 13 amino acids. The entry retains the CDR3 DNA only, 39 bases that are in frame from base 1. V lost 8 bases and J lost 5 bases, and the count of bases not matched to a germline gene is 8. As encoded in the germline V gene, CDR1 is SQVTM while CDR2 is ANQGSEA. Broad study findings and their caveats: Improved progression-free and overall survival was found to be associated with pretreatment peripheral blood TCR clonality below the median. At 3 weeks after the start of treatment, tumor-associated TCR clones in peripheral blood had expanded more in patients with durable benefit (n ≈ 24, p = 0.022). Because of the small sample size (n ≈ 29) and the many exploratory analyses performed, the results are intended to be regarded as hypothesis-generating.

The sequence was obtained from a man in his forties or fifties with urothelial cancer. The rearrangement joined TRBV29-1 to TRBJ2-1; the junction holds 8 bases that match TRBD1. The material sequenced was PBMCs, taken around atezolizumab (anti-PD-L1) treatment. The nucleotides are TGCAGCTCATGGACAGGGATGAACAATGAGCAGTTCTTC. Its protein product is CSSWTGMNNEQFF.